The T cell receptor beta chain under discussion was sequenced for a study of Graves' ophthalmopathy and Graves' hyperthyroidism. RNA transcripts served as template for amplifying TCR beta CDR3 sequences. After a first-round RT-PCR with HTBI primers, a second-round multiplex PCR was run. TCRdb used MiXCR to reprocess the multiplex PCR reads, holding one entry per CDR3 protein. The table includes 650,000 to 800,000 distinct CDR3 sequences, over 40% detected once. There are 17 residues in the CDR3. Germline V CDR1 and CDR2: MNHEY, SMNVEV (reference sequence). The V segment lost 5 bases and the J segment 0 bases; nucleotides outside the gene matches: 12.

The chain recombines TRBV27 with TRBJ1-1; 7 positions agree with TRBD1. Specimen: peripheral blood. The source is an adult man with Graves' ophthalmopathy. The CDR3 DNA follows: TGTGCCAGCAGTCGAATTCCGGGACAGAACATGAACACTGAAGCTTTCTTT. Translated: CASSRIPGQNMNTEAFF.